One and the same sample provided the 24 T cell receptor beta chains below, sequenced in a study of T cells after yellow fever vaccination. TCRdb fed the 5' RACE reads into MiXCR, producing one record per CDR3 protein. The sample contains about 320,000 distinct CDR3 sequences, around 4.5% of which appear only once. The sample here was PBMCs, taken 15 days after the yellow fever booster vaccination. All receptors come from a man aged 18 to 29 who received the YFV17D yellow fever vaccine.

The chain has TRBV5-1 and TRBJ1-1; D call uncertain. Germline CDR1 reads SGHRS; CDR2 reads YFSETQ. The germline V and J ends were trimmed by 2 bases and 3 bases, with 8 bases remaining between them. CDR3 length equals 13 residues. CDR3 residues: CASSFTQDTEAFF. The CDR3 nucleotides are TGCGCCAGCAGCTTCACCCAGGACACTGAAGCTTTCTTT.

At least ten counts were recorded for this clonotype. The chain carries TRBV18 and TRBJ1-5; D possibly corresponds to TRBD1 (6 bases). V dropped 4 bases and J dropped 6 bases, with 13 bases sitting between them. The CDR3 is made up of 14 amino acids. The germline gives CDR1 KGHSH, CDR2 LQKENI. CDR3: CASSQTGDGQPQHF. The CDR3, as DNA: TGTGCCAGCTCACAGACAGGAGACGGTCAGCCCCAGCATTTT. Drawing the rest from reference TRBV18 and TRBJ1-5, the complete variable domain is NAGVMQNPRHLVRRRGQEARLRCSPMKGHSHVYWYRQLPEEGLKFMVYLQKENIIDESGMPKERFSAEFPKEGPSILRIQQVVRGDSAAYFCASSQTGDGQPQHFGDGTRLSIL.

This clonotype has just a few counts. The chain carries TRBV3-1 and TRBJ2-3, with D tentatively TRBD2 (6 bases). The germline gives CDR1 LGHDT, CDR2 YNNKEL (reference sequence). V shed 8 bases and J shed 4 bases, with 19 bases lying between them. This CDR3 is built from 15 residues. The DNA of the CDR3 is TGTGCCAGCTCTCGTGTGTTTTGGGACTCAGATACGCAGTATTTT. It yields the protein CASSRVFWDSDTQYF.

This clonotype was seen a few times. The chain couples TRBV29-1 to TRBJ2-1, with 10 bases lining up with TRBD1. V dropped 6 bases and J dropped 7; count of bases not matched to a gene: 12. This CDR3 has 15 residues. Per germline, CDR1 SQVTM and CDR2 ANQGSEA. The CDR3 bases are TGCAGCGTCAAACCCGGGACAGGGGCTTCGAATGAGCAGTTCTTC. It specifies CSVKPGTGASNEQFF.

CDR3 residues: CASGGLDHGYTF. CDR3 bases: TGTGCCAGCGGGGGCTTAGATCATGGCTACACCTTC. The genes are TRBV11-2 and TRBJ1-2; D possibly corresponds to TRBD1 (6 bases). The V gene lost 8 bases and the J gene lost 6 bases, with 13 bases spanning the gap. The CDR3 extends over 12 amino acids. CDR1 SGHAT and CDR2 FQNNGV come from the germline V gene.

This clonotype appeared a few times. This chain uses TRBV7-8 with TRBJ1-6; the D gene is possibly TRBD1 (5 bases). Germline V gene lookup returns CDR1 SGHVS and CDR2 FQNEAQ. The CDR3 extends over 16 amino acids. The V gene lost 9 bases and the J gene lost 7 bases, with 22 bases spanning the gap. In nucleotides, the CDR3 is TGTGCCAGTCAATCAGAAGGGGTCTATACGAATTCACCCCTCCACTTT. Its translation is CASQSEGVYTNSPLHF.

This CDR3 is CASSRVGEAFF. The CDR3 nucleotides are TGTGCCAGCAGCCGCGTAGGGGAAGCTTTCTTT. The chain uses TRBV7-9 and TRBJ1-1; D is undetermined. V was shortened by 5 bases and J by 8 bases, with 9 bases between the two germline ends. CDR1 and CDR2 from the germline V gene are SEHNR and FQNEAQ (reference sequence). The CDR3 has 11 residues.

This clonotype has a handful of counts. CDR3 nucleotide sequence: TGTGCCAGCAGCTTGGGCTGGAGCTCCTACAATGAGCAGTTCTTC. Protein product: CASSLGWSSYNEQFF. This chain links TRBV5-5 with TRBJ2-1; D is unclear. V was clipped by 0 bases and J by 0 bases, with 7 bases between them. This CDR3 spans 15 amino acids. Per germline, CDR1 SGHKS and CDR2 YYEKEE (reference sequence).

V gene TRBV7-2 combines with J gene TRBJ1-2; D ambiguous. Trimming took off 3 bases at V and 1 base at J, with 9 bases between the two ends. This CDR3 has 14 amino acids. CDR1 and CDR2 (germline): SGHTA, FQGNSA. CDR3 amino acids: CASSFFVRNYGYTF. The CDR3 bases are TGTGCCAGCAGCTTTTTCGTGCGTAACTATGGCTACACCTTC.

The J gene is TRBJ2-1, the V gene TRBV12-3 or TRBV12-4, with D perhaps TRBD2 (7 bases). The CDR3 contains 15 residues. Trimming stripped 0 bases from V and 9 bases from J, with 15 bases between. This CDR3 reads CASSLAGGLGSEQFF. CDR3 nucleotides: TGTGCCAGCAGTTTAGCGGGGGGGCTCGGTTCTGAGCAGTTCTTC.

At least ten counts were recorded for this clonotype. V gene TRBV18 combines with J gene TRBJ2-5; no clear D gene. With 1 base removed from V and 4 bases from J, the gap between germline ends came to 10 bases. CDR1 and CDR2 from the germline V gene are KGHSH and LQKENI. The length of the CDR3 is 14 residues. The CDR3: CASSPRVSPETQYF. In nucleotides, the CDR3 is TGTGCCAGCTCACCACGTGTTAGCCCAGAGACCCAGTACTTC.

This chain uses TRBV10-3 with TRBJ2-7; D is unclear. There are 11 residues in the CDR3. The germline V and J ends were trimmed by 10 bases and 5 bases, with 12 bases remaining between them. The germline gives CDR1 ENHRY, CDR2 SYGVKD. CDR3 amino acids: CATRSRNEQYF. CDR3 nucleotide sequence: TGTGCCACCCGTAGTAGAAACGAGCAGTACTTC.

This clonotype was seen at least ten times. This rearrangement joins TRBV10-3 to TRBJ1-1; no reliable D call. CDR3 size: 14 residues. Germline assignment: CDR1 ENHRY and CDR2 SYGVKD. The V gene lost 6 bases and the J gene lost 3 bases, with 14 bases spanning the gap. The CDR3 loop is CAIRRDDLYTEAFF. The CDR3, as DNA: TGTGCCATCAGACGTGACGACCTCTACACTGAAGCTTTCTTT.

This clonotype came up many times. This chain joins TRBV5-6 and TRBJ2-7; D remains unclear. This CDR3 has 12 residues. The V end lost 4 bases, the J end lost 5 bases, and 10 bases lay between the germline ends. CDR1 is SGHDT, CDR2 YYEEEE, per germline. The CDR3 protein is CASSEMSDEQYF. CDR3 DNA: TGTGCCAGCAGCGAGATGAGCGACGAGCAGTACTTC.

This clonotype occurred many times. This chain connects TRBV7-9 to TRBJ1-1; 7 bases align to TRBD1. Germline V gives CDR1 SEHNR, CDR2 FQNEAQ (reference sequence). The CDR3 extends over 16 amino acids. Trimming removed 0 bases from V and 3 bases from J; junction bases left unmatched: 7. CDR3 nucleotide sequence: TGTGCCAGCAGCTTAGCTGGGACAGTCCTACACACTGAAGCTTTCTTT. It specifies CASSLAGTVLHTEAFF. Full variable domain (missing parts from reference TRBV7-9 and TRBJ1-1): DTGVSQNPRHKITKRGQNVTFRCDPISEHNRLYWYRQTLGQGPEFLTYFQNEAQLEKSRLLSDRFSAERPKGSFSTLEIQRTEQGDSAMYLCASSLAGTVLHTEAFFGQGTRLTVV.

This clonotype came up a few times. The chain carries TRBV6-2 or TRBV6-3 and TRBJ2-5; TRBD2 matches at 8 bases. V was pared by 10 bases and J by 3 bases, with 10 bases of the junction left unmatched. CDR3 size: 14 residues. Germline V gives CDR1 MNHEY, CDR2 SVGEGT. DNA of the CDR3: TGTGCCACTCGCTCGGGGGGGGAGGAAGAGACCCAGTACTTC. This codes for CATRSGGEEETQYF.

This clonotype was detected only a few times. The genes are TRBV6-2 or TRBV6-3 and TRBJ2-4, with TRBD1 as a possible D gene (5 bases). The CDR3 is 15 amino acids. Germline CDR1 reads MNHEY; CDR2 reads SVGEGT. The V and J ends lost 8 bases and 3 bases respectively, with 17 bases between them. The CDR3 region has the DNA TGTGCCAGCGGCCGTGTAGGGGTGGACAAAAACATTCAGTACTTC. Protein: CASGRVGVDKNIQYF.

In this sample, this clonotype turned up a few times. The CDR3 DNA is TGCGCCAGCAGCTTGTTGGACAGGGGGCCTGTAGGCACTGAAGCTTTCTTT. Amino acid sequence: CASSLLDRGPVGTEAFF. This sequence joins TRBV5-1 and TRBJ1-1; 11 bases are a match to TRBD1. This CDR3 spans 17 amino acids. V gave up 1 base and J gave up 4 bases; unmatched junction bases: 9. The germline V gene encodes CDR1 SGHRS and CDR2 YFSETQ.

This clonotype has ten or more counts. The chain recombines TRBV7-2 with TRBJ2-3; D call uncertain. The germline V and J ends were trimmed by 1 base and 4 bases, with 9 bases remaining between them. Germline values: CDR1 SGHTA, CDR2 FQGNSA. This CDR3 contains 14 residues. The chain's CDR3 is CASSLVVKADTQYF. DNA of the CDR3: TGTGCCAGCAGCTTAGTAGTGAAAGCAGATACGCAGTATTTT.

This chain uses TRBV29-1 with TRBJ2-3; D unresolved. V was clipped by 4 bases and J by 11 bases, with 13 bases between them. The CDR3 covers 11 residues. Per the germline V gene, CDR1 is SQVTM and CDR2 is ANQGSEA. In nucleotides, the CDR3 is TGCAGCGTTGGTTCCGGGTCAGGGCAGTATTTT. Translation gives CSVGSGSGQYF.

J is TRBJ1-1 and V is TRBV12-2; the table's TRBD1 call for D was not verified on the DNA. TRBV12-2 is tagged as a pseudogene. This CDR3 contains 15 residues. The CDR3 is CARDPDLMSYTEAFF. CDR3 in DNA: TGTGCAAGGGACCCGGACCTAATGAGTTACACTGAAGCTTTCTTT.

This clonotype was found many times. The chain carries TRBV5-1 and TRBJ2-7, with TRBD2 matching 7 bases. Germline V gene lookup returns CDR1 SGHRS and CDR2 YFSETQ. This CDR3 spans 14 amino acids. J was trimmed by 3 bases and V by 4 bases; bases with no gene match: 7. The CDR3 nucleotides are TGCGCCAGCAGCAGAGGTCTAGCGGACTACGAGCAGTACTTC. It is translated as CASSRGLADYEQYF.

The chain links TRBV28 to TRBJ1-6; no clear D gene. V lost 5 bases to trimming and J lost 4 bases, with 15 bases between them. CDR3 length: 16 residues. Germline CDR1 is MDHEN and CDR2 is SYDVKM. As DNA, the CDR3 is TGTGCCAGCAGTCCCGGGATCCTCAATTATAATTCACCCCTCCACTTT. Translated, it gives CASSPGILNYNSPLHF. Full variable domain (outside the CDR3, taken from reference TRBV28 and TRBJ1-6): DVKVTQSSRYLVKRTGEKVFLECVQDMDHENMFWYRQDPGLGLRLIYFSYDVKMKEKGDIPEGYSVSREKKERFSLILESASTNQTSMYLCASSPGILNYNSPLHFGNGTRLTVT.

At least ten counts were recorded for this clonotype. The DNA of the CDR3 is TGTGCCAGCAGCATGGGACCAATCGATACGCAGTATTTT. As protein: CASSMGPIDTQYF. The rearrangement uses TRBV7-3 and TRBJ2-3; D may match TRBD1 or TRBD2 (5 bases each). CDR1 SGHTA and CDR2 FQGTGA come from the germline V gene. With 5 bases removed from V and 6 bases from J, the gap between germline ends came to 12 bases. The CDR3 totals 13 residues.